Presented here are 5 T cell receptor beta chains from one specimen sequenced in a study of cytomegalovirus exposure and HLA in healthy donors. Repertoires were generated with immunoSEQ multiplex PCR, while TCRdb's copy carries only in-frame clones and drops some. Of 150,000 to 200,000 clones listed, around 86% are singletons. The sample comprised PBMCs. The source of these receptors is a woman aged 18-30 years in good health and CMV-seronegative.

This clone has more than one count but fewer than ten. The chain carries TRBV10-3 and TRBJ1-5; 9 bases align to TRBD1. Germline V CDR1 and CDR2: ENHRY, SYGVKD. The ends lost 6 bases at V and 6 bases at J; junction bases unmatched: 6. The CDR3 runs to 14 residues. CDR3 loop: CAISEQGAGQPQHF. The CDR3 region has the DNA TGTGCCATCAGCGAACAGGGGGCAGGTCAGCCCCAGCATTTT.

The count of this clone is one. This sequence joins TRBV29-1 and TRBJ1-2, with TRBD1 identical over 8 bases. The germline gives CDR1 SQVTM, CDR2 ANQGSEA. V trimming: 4 bases; J trimming: 1 base; junction bases outside the gene matches: 2. This CDR3 is 13 amino acids long. CDR3 nucleotide sequence: TGCAGCGTTGTTACAGGGGGTAACTATGGCTACACCTTC. Amino acid sequence: CSVVTGGNYGYTF.

This clone was detected only once. The V gene is TRBV5-1, the J gene TRBJ2-5, with TRBD1 as a possible D gene (6 bases). The germline V and J ends were trimmed by 4 bases and 5 bases, with 12 bases remaining between them. The CDR3 consists of 13 residues. The germline V gene encodes CDR1 SGHRS and CDR2 YFSETQ. In DNA form, the CDR3 reads TGCGCCAGCAGCCTCCGGGACACTGAGACCCAGTACTTC. Amino acids: CASSLRDTETQYF.

The chain is built from TRBV10-1 and TRBJ1-1, with a possible D match to TRBD1 (5 bases). This CDR3 is built from 13 residues. CDR1 and CDR2 from the germline V gene are WNHNN and SYGVQD (reference sequence). The germline V and J ends were trimmed by 3 bases and 2 bases, with 7 bases remaining between them. CDR3 DNA sequence: TGCGCCAGCAGTGATGACAGAAACACTGAAGCTTTCTTT. Protein product: CASSDDRNTEAFF.

V is TRBV9 and J is TRBJ2-2; no definite D call. Germline V gene lookup returns CDR1 SGDLS and CDR2 YYNGEE. The CDR3 is 12 amino acids. Trimming stripped 4 bases from V and 2 bases from J, with 3 bases between. The CDR3 here is CASSLNTGELFF. As DNA, the CDR3 is TGTGCCAGCAGCTTAAACACCGGGGAGCTGTTTTTT.